Detailed here is one T cell receptor beta chain. It has no known antigen specificity. Base-call qualities are not available, and no considerably larger clone is one nucleotide away. This entry is derived from a study of shared clonotypes between healthy human individuals (dated by TCRdb to about 2020). About the full investigation: The cohort comprised two women and three men aged 18 to 49 years. Per donor, three plates each were used for CD4 naive and CD4 memory, two for CD8 naive, and one for CD8 memory. Libraries were prepared and TCR repertoires were sequenced by different laboratories using diverse techniques, in order to increase sequencing depth and limit assay-specific biases. To estimate repertoire size and how much clonotypes are shared between individuals, the study performed deep sequencing of blood TCR repertoires from about 5 healthy adults. Per donor, leukapheresis produced somewhere between about 0.8 and 9 billion PBMCs. The full study reports these points: Sampling was limited to blood, and TCR repertoires in tissue likely differ from TCR repertoires in blood. Compared with non-shared clonotypes, the clonotypes found in all four sorted-subset donors had higher generation probabilities. Even with the large sequencing depth, rarefaction of the sorted-subset datasets indicated that sequencing was incomplete. About 4.5% of naive CD4, around 3.6% of naive CD8, about 2.4% of memory CD4, and around 0.4% of memory CD8 clonotypes were shared across a few donors. Naive subsets generally had larger estimated clonotype richness than memory subsets. The small number of donors limited the genetic and exposure-history diversity represented. Pairwise subsampling led to the expectation that sequencing depth would affect the degree of clonotype sharing among donors.

Via the germline V gene (reference sequence), CDR1 is MNHEY and CDR2 SMNVEV. The CDR3 has 18 amino acids, counting the end cysteine and phenylalanine. Only CDR3 DNA remains: 54 bases, in frame from the first base. Trimming takes 4 bases off V and 2 bases off J; junction bases not matched to a gene: 9. The donors were healthy, HIV-negative adults who had no recently reported acute infections or vaccinations. Every donor was a Caucasian adult residing in Nashville, Tennessee, USA. CD4+ T cells were enriched by magnetic negative selection, after which naive cells were positively selected on CD45RA and the negative fraction was taken as the memory subset. Blood was collected by leukapheresis, and PBMCs were isolated by Ficoll-Histopaque density gradient centrifugation and then cryopreserved in liquid nitrogen vapor phase. Analytical flow cytometry was used to check the purity and quantity of each magnetically sorted T cell population. Genomic DNA was isolated from each sorted fraction and quantified by UV absorbance on a Nanodrop 2000c.

TCR CDR3 regions were amplified from genomic DNA by multiplex PCR using the deep immunoSEQ assay. For each cell subset, the extracted genomic DNA was distributed evenly across all wells of several immunoSEQ 96-well plates, and each plate served as one replicate. For sorted subsets, each replicate PCR was loaded with about 200 ng genomic DNA, equivalent to about 33,000 T cell genomes. Purified libraries were measured with a Qubit 3.0 fluorometer, size-checked on a Bioanalyzer 2100, and measured again with the KAPA Library Quantification kit. Each immunoSEQ 96-well plate was sequenced on its own single-read 150-cycle Illumina NextSeq 550 flow cell. The published analysis was carried out like this. Because the immunoSEQ output held only junctional sequences and lacked quality scores, the filtering could not match the filtering applied to full-length reads. To assign V/J genes and CDR3, sequences were annotated using PyIR, a Python wrapper for IgBLAST v1.9, with IMGT germline references. Reads were removed for weak V/J assignments (E-value above 1e-6), missing CDR3, stop codons, out-of-frame junctions, or ambiguous translated residues. A V3J clonotype was defined by an identical inferred V gene, J gene, and CDR3 amino acid sequence. Percentage overlap between repertoires was computed as shared unique clonotypes divided by the size of the smaller repertoire. Richness of each repertoire was evaluated using RTK rarefaction, the Chao1 estimator, and Recon v2.1 estimates of unobserved clonotypes. For all TCRbeta clonotypes obtained by the gDNA method from a handful of donors, generation probabilities were computed with OLGA. TCRdb took this table from immuneACCESS and kept in-frame rearrangements with V and J called. Such tables lack part of the clones; where checked against another copy, unresolved V genes explain under half of the gap, and the rest is unexplained. The V and J calls and clone size are taken from that table; D and trimming were inferred from the DNA. The sample yields approximately 500,000 clones; roughly 95% were counted once. The ten most abundant clones make up less than 0.06% of the sample.

The sequenced material came from naive CD4+ T cells sorted from blood. The cell subset or site label on this specimen signifies: CD45RA+ positively selected. The chain joins TRBV27 to TRBJ2-6; 9 central nucleotides agree with TRBD1. This TCR derives from a woman in her thirties in good health. The sequence in DNA is TGTGCCAGCAGTTCGCAACAGGGGGCGGAACCTGGGGCCAACGTCCTGACTTTC. Translation gives CASSSQQGAEPGANVLTF. The variable domain in full, with residues beyond the CDR3 obtained from the reference TRBV27 and TRBJ2-6 genes, is EAQVTQNPRYLITVTGKKLTVTCSQNMNHEYMSWYRQDPGLGLRQIYYSMNVEVTDKGDVPEGYKVSRKEKRNFPLILESPSPNQTSLYFCASSSQQGAEPGANVLTFGAGSRLTVL.